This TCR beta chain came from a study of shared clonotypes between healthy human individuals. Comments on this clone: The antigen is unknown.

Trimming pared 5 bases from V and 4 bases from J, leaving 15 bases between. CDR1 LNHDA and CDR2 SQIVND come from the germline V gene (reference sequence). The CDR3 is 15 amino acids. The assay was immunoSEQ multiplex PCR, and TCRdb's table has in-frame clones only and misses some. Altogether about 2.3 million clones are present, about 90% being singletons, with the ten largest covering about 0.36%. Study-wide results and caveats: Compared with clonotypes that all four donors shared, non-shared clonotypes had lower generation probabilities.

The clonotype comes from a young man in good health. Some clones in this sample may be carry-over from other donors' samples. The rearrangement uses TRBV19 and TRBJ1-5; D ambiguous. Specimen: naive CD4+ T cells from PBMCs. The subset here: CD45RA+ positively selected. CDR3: CASSSASEGNQPQHF. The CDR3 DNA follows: TGTGCCAGTAGTTCGGCATCCGAAGGGAATCAGCCCCAGCATTTT.